The entry below describes one T cell receptor beta chain. The target antigen is unknown. These data are taken from a study of breast tumors, draining lymph nodes, adjacent tissues. V lost 0 bases and J lost 1, with 10 bases in between. Germline loops: CDR1 SGHTA, CDR2 FQGTGA. CDR3 length equals 15 residues. Each CDR3 protein gets one entry after TCRdb re-called the multiplex PCR reads with MiXCR. The sample has approximately 28,000 distinct CDR3 sequences, approximately 57% seen once. Study observations and caveats: Findings are consistent with lymph node origin and intratumoral expansion of most tumor T cells. Tumors had less TCR diversity than lymph nodes, more than nontumor tissue.

The receptor's source is a female donor with breast cancer. Some clones in this sample may be carry-over from other donors' samples. This chain uses TRBV7-3 with TRBJ2-7; D is possibly TRBD2 (6 bases). Input material: breast tumor tissue. The CDR3 coding sequence is TGTGCCAGCAGCTTAACTTCCGGGGGTTCCTACGAGCAGTACTTC. Translation gives CASSLTSGGSYEQYF.